These T cell receptor beta chains were read from a single sample in a study of cytomegalovirus exposure and HLA in healthy donors. Assay: immunoSEQ multiplex PCR; the TCRdb copy retains only in-frame clones and omits some. The sample lists under 200,000 clones, roughly nine tenths occurring once. Sequenced material: PBMCs. The receptor source for this set is a woman aged 18-35 years in good health and CMV-seropositive. Both conserved end residues are part of each CDR3. The D gene is left open where the match is weak. Clone size is stated in some rows and not others, as once, few, many or a class when expanded.

j_call,d_call,clone_size,v_call,cdr3_nt,cdr3_aa
TRBJ2-3,NA,NA,TRBV7-2,TGTGCCAGCAGCTTAGGGCAGACTAGCACAGATACGCAGTATTTT,CASSLGQTSTDTQYF
TRBJ2-7,NA,NA,TRBV7-2,TGTGCCAGCAGCTTAGGAGGCGCGGGCGTTTTAAGGTACTTC,CASSLGGAGVLRYF
TRBJ2-7,TRBD2,NA,TRBV29-1,TGCAGCGTTGAAGATATGGGGGGGGAAGACTACGAGCAGTACTTC,CSVEDMGGEDYEQYF
TRBJ2-6,NA,NA,TRBV5-1,TGCGCCAGCAGAACTTCTGGGGCCAACGTCCTGACTTTC,CASRTSGANVLTF
TRBJ2-1,TRBD2,NA,TRBV5-1,TGCGCCAGCAGTCGAAGAGCGGGAGGGCCGGTCTACAATGAGCAGTTCTTC,CASSRRAGGPVYNEQFF
TRBJ2-3,NA,NA,TRBV29-1,TGCAGCGTTGTGTTTAAAGATACGCAGTATTTT,CSVVFKDTQYF
TRBJ1-5,TRBD1,NA,TRBV28,TGTGCCAGCATTCCCGGGACAGTCAATCAGCCCCAGCATTTT,CASIPGTVNQPQHF
TRBJ1-1,NA,NA,TRBV19,TGTGCCAGTAGTATACCCAACAGGGTGTTCTTTGGGAACACTGAAGCTTTCTTT,CASSIPNRVFFGNTEAFF
TRBJ1-2,TRBD1,NA,TRBV10-3,TGTGCCATCAGTGAGGAACCGGGACAGGGCCTCTATGGCTACACCTTC,CAISEEPGQGLYGYTF
TRBJ2-5,TRBD2,once,TRBV27,TGTGCCAGCAGTCTAGCGGGAGATGGGGAGACCCAGTACTTC,CASSLAGDGETQYF